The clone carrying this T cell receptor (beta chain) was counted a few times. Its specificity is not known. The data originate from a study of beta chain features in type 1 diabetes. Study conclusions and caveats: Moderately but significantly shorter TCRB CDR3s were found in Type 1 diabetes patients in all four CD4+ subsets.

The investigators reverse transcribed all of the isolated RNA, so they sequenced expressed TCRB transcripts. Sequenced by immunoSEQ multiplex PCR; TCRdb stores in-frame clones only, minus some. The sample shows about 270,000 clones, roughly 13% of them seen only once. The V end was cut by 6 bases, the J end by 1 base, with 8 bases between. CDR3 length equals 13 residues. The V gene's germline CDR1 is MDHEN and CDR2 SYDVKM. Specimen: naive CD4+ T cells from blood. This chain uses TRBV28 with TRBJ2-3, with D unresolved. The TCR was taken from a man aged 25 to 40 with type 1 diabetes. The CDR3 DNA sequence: TGTGCCAGCAGGGCCCAAGGCACAGATACGCAGTATTTT. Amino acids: CASRAQGTDTQYF.